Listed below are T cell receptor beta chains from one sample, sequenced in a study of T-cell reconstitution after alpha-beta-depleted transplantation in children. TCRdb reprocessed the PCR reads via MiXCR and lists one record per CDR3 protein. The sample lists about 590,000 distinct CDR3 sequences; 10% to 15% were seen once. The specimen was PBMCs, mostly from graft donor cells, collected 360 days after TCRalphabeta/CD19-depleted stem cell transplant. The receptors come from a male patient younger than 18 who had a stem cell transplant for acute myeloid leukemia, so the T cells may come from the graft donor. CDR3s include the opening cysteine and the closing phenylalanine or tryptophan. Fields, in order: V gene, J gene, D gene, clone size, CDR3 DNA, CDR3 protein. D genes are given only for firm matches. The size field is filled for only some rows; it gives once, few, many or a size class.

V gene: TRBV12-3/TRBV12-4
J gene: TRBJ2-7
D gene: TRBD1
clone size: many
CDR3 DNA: TGTGCCAGCAGTAAGACAGGGGTCGAGCAGTACTTC
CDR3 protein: CASSKTGVEQYF

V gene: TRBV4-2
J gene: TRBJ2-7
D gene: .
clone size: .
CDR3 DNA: TGTGCCAGCAGCGCGGGCGAGTTCACATACGAGCAGTACTTC
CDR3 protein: CASSAGEFTYEQYF

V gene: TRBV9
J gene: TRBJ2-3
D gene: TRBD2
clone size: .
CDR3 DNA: TGTGCCAGCAGCGTAGGTCCTAGCGGGGCCACAGATACGCAGTATTTT
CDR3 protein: CASSVGPSGATDTQYF

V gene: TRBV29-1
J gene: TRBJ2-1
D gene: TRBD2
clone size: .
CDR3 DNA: TGCAGCGTTGACCTAGCGGGAGTTGAGCAGTTCTTC
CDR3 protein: CSVDLAGVEQFF

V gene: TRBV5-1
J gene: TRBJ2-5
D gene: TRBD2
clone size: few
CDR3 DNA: TGCGCCAGCAGCCCCGGGACTAGCGGGACCGTGGGTGAGACCCAGTACTTC
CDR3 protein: CASSPGTSGTVGETQYF

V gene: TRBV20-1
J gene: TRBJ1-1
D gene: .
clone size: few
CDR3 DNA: TGCAGTGCTAGTTCTGGGACGGCTGGCACTGAAGCTTTCTTT
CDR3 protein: CSASSGTAGTEAFF

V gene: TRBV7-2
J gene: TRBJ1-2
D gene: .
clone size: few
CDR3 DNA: TGTGCCAGCAGCTGGGGGGAGGGGAGGCCTCCTAACTATGGCTACACCTTC
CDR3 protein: CASSWGEGRPPNYGYTF

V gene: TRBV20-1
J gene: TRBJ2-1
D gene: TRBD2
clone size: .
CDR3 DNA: TGCAGTGCTTCCCGGCGGCTAGCGGGAGGGGCTGAGCAGTTCTTC
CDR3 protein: CSASRRLAGGAEQFF

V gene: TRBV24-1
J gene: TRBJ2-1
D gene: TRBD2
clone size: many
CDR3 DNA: TGTGCCACCAGTGAATTTACTAGCGGGGGCTACAATGAGCAGTTCTTC
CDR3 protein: CATSEFTSGGYNEQFF

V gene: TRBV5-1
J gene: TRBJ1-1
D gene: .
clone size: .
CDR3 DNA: TGCGCCAGCAGCTTGGTTCTGAGTATGGTCGCCAGTGAAGCTTTCTTT
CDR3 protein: CASSLVLSMVASEAFF

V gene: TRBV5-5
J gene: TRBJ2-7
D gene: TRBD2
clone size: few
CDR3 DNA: TGTGCCAGCAGCATACAACTAGCGGACCCTTCCTACGAGCAGTACTTC
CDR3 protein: CASSIQLADPSYEQYF

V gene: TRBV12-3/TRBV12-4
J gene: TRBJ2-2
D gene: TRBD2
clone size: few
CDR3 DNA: TGTGCCAGCAGGATACTAACTAGCGGATCGAACACCGGGGAGCTGTTTTTT
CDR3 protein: CASRILTSGSNTGELFF

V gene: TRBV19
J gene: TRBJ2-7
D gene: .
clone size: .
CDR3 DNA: TGTGCCAGTAGCATCCCCAAGGCGAAGTTCTCCTACGAGCAGTACTTC
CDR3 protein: CASSIPKAKFSYEQYF

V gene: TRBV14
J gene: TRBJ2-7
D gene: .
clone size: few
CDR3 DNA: TGTGCCAGCAGCCAAACTAGAGGGGCAGAGGAGCAGTACTTC
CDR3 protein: CASSQTRGAEEQYF

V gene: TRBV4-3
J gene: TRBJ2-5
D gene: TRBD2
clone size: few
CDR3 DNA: TGCGCCAGCAGCCAGACGGGACTAGTGGAGGAGACCCAGTACTTC
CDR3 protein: CASSQTGLVEETQYF

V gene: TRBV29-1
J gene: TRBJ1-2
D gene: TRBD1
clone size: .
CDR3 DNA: TGCAGCGCCTACCAACCGACAGGGGAGAGCTATGGCTACACCTTC
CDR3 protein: CSAYQPTGESYGYTF

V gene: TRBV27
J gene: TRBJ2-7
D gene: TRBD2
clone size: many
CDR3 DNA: TGTGCCAGCAGTTTGTTTGGGGGAGGGGCCTCCTACGAGCAGTACTTC
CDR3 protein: CASSLFGGGASYEQYF

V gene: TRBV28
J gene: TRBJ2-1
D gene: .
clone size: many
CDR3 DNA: TGTGCCAGCAGGCTTGACCAGGAGGGCCACAATGAGCAGTTCTTC
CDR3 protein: CASRLDQEGHNEQFF

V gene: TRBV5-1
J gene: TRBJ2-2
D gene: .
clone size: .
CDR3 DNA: TGCGCCAGCAGCTTGGGCGCAGCGGCGAACACCGGGGAGCTGTTTTTT
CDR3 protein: CASSLGAAANTGELFF

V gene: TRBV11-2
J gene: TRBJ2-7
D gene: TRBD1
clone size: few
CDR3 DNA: TGTGCCAGCAGCCCGACCCGGACAGGAGTTGTCGAGCAGTACTTC
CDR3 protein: CASSPTRTGVVEQYF

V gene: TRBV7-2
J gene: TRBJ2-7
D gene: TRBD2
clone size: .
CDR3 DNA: TGTGCCAGCAGCTTAGGCGGACTAGCGGGCATCTCCTACGAGCAGTACTTC
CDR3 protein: CASSLGGLAGISYEQYF

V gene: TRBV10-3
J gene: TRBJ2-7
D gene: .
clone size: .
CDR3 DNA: TGTGCCATCAACCGGGCCAAAGGGGGTTACGAGCAGTACTTC
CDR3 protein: CAINRAKGGYEQYF

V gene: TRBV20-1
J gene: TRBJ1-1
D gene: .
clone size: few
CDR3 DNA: TGCAGTGCACAACCGCCGCCGGAAAACACTGAAGCTTTCTTT
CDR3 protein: CSAQPPPENTEAFF

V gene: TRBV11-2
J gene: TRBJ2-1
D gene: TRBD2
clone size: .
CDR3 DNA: TGTGCCAGCAGCTGGCGGCCTCCTAGCGGGATATACAATGAGCAGTTCTTC
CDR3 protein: CASSWRPPSGIYNEQFF

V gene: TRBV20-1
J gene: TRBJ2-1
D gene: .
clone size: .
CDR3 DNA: TGCAGTGCTAGAGATAAGGAACGCTTTCTCTCCAATGAGCAGTTCTTC
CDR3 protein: CSARDKERFLSNEQFF